The 25 T cell receptor beta chains reported below all come from one sample, sequenced in a study of control samples from healthy donors and cancer patients. Sequenced by immunoSEQ multiplex PCR; TCRdb stores in-frame clones only, minus some. This sample yields 100,000 to 150,000 clones, of which approximately 92% are seen a single time; approximately 2.2% belongs to the top ten. Input material: blood. The receptors originated from a woman in her fifties or sixties in good health.

The gene calls are TRBV12-3 or TRBV12-4 and TRBJ2-5, with D perhaps TRBD1 (6 bases). This CDR3 comprises 13 residues. The germline V and J ends were trimmed by 7 bases and 4 bases, with 13 bases remaining between them. CDR3 sequence reads: CASMETGRETQYF. DNA for the CDR3: TGTGCCAGCATGGAAACAGGGCGAGAGACCCAGTACTTC.

This chain links TRBV24-1 with TRBJ2-1, with D unresolved. Germline V gene data show CDR1 as KGHDR and CDR2 as SFDVKD. This CDR3 region has 11 residues. V shed 4 bases and J shed 5 bases, with 2 bases lying between them. CDR3 amino acids: CATSENNEQFF. CDR3 coding DNA: TGTGCCACCAGTGAAAACAATGAGCAGTTCTTC.

The V and J genes are TRBV4-1 and TRBJ2-5, with D perhaps TRBD2 (5 bases). This CDR3 has 13 amino acids. Germline-derived CDR1 and CDR2 are MGHRA and YSYEKL. The V end lost 4 bases, the J end lost 5 bases, and 11 bases lay between the germline ends. CDR3 residues: CASSPTGMETQYF. The CDR3 region has the DNA TGCGCCAGCAGCCCTACGGGAATGGAGACCCAGTACTTC.

This chain uses TRBV7-2 with TRBJ2-2; D is unresolved. CDR1 is SGHTA and CDR2 is FQGNSA in the germline V gene. The CDR3 is 16 residues long. Trimming pared 5 bases from V and 1 base from J, leaving 14 bases between. The DNA for the CDR3 is TGTGCCAGCAGCCCTATCGCTAGTAGGAACACCGGGGAGCTGTTTTTT. Its protein is CASSPIASRNTGELFF.

This clone was seen a few times. CDR3 sequence reads: CASSLWTGGAGSYGYTF. The CDR3, as DNA: TGTGCCAGCAGTTTATGGACAGGGGGCGCCGGAAGCTATGGCTACACCTTC. This chain joins TRBV28 and TRBJ1-2; 10 nucleotides agree with TRBD1. The germline CDR1 and CDR2 sequences are MDHEN and SYDVKM. CDR3 length equals 17 residues. V gave up 0 bases and J gave up 4 bases; unmatched junction bases: 8.

V usage is TRBV25-1 and J usage is TRBJ2-3, with D possibly being TRBD1 or TRBD2 (5 bases each). CDR3 length: 17 amino acids. Trimming took 3 bases from V and 0 from J, leaving 16 bases between them. The germline CDR1 and CDR2 sequences are MGHDK and SYGVNS. CDR3 region: CASSESFGDPSTDTQYF. The CDR3 DNA sequence: TGTGCCAGCAGTGAGAGTTTCGGGGACCCTAGCACAGATACGCAGTATTTT.

This clone was recorded only once. The chain links TRBV28 to TRBJ2-6; D remains ambiguous. Trimming stripped 1 base from V and 4 bases from J, with 8 bases between. The CDR3 consists of 15 residues. CDR1 is MDHEN and CDR2 is SYDVKM in the germline V gene. The DNA for the CDR3 is TGTGCCAGCAGTTTATTGGGCACCGGGGCCAACGTCCTGACTTTC. Amino acid sequence: CASSLLGTGANVLTF.

The V and J genes are TRBV30 and TRBJ2-7, with D possibly matching TRBD1 (6 bases). Germline V gene lookup returns CDR1 GTSNPN and CDR2 SVGIG (reference sequence). V was trimmed by 8 bases and J by 2 bases, leaving 10 bases between them. The CDR3 runs to 11 residues. The CDR3 DNA reads as TGTGCCCAAAGACAGGCCTACGAGCAGTACTTC. Residues: CAQRQAYEQYF.

The gene calls are TRBV21-1 and TRBJ2-1; TRBD2 was called by the table and not checked on the DNA. TRBV21-1 is shown as a pseudogene. CDR3 length: 15 residues. The CDR3 DNA sequence: TGTGCCAGCAGCGAGACCGGGGAGATCCCCAATGAGCAGTTCTTC. Translated: CASSETGEIPNEQFF.

The V and J genes are TRBV30 and TRBJ2-7; a weak D match, TRBD1 (5 bases). Germline CDR1 reads GTSNPN; CDR2 reads SVGIG (reference sequence). The V and J ends lost 3 bases and 0 bases respectively, with 9 bases between them. The CDR3 covers 13 residues. The CDR3 coding sequence is TGTGCCTGGAGGAGTCAGGGCTCCTACGAGCAGTACTTC. Amino acid sequence: CAWRSQGSYEQYF. Full variable domain (missing parts from reference TRBV30 and TRBJ2-7): SQTIHQWPATLVQPVGSPLSLECTVEGTSNPNLYWYRQAAGRGLQLLFYSVGIGQISSEVPQNLSASRPQDRQFILSSKKLLLSDSGFYLCAWRSQGSYEQYFGPGTRLTVT.

This rearrangement joins TRBV5-4 to TRBJ2-1; 14 nucleotides agree with TRBD2. The germline CDR1 and CDR2 sequences are SGHNT and YYREEE (reference sequence). Trimming cost V 4 bases and J 7 bases; bases outside gene matches: 4. The CDR3 sequence is 15 residues long. As DNA, the CDR3 is TGTGCCAGCAGCCCCGGGACTAGCGGGAGTAATGAGCAGTTCTTC. Translation gives CASSPGTSGSNEQFF.

This clone came up a few times. This sequence joins TRBV30 and TRBJ2-5; 12 bases fit TRBD2. Germline lookup yields CDR1 GTSNPN and CDR2 SVGIG (reference sequence). The CDR3 length is 14 residues. The ends lost 5 bases at V and 1 base at J; junction bases unmatched: 2. The CDR3 nucleotides read TGTGCCTGGCTACTAGCGGGGGGCCAAGAGACCCAGTACTTC. It translates to CAWLLAGGQETQYF.

The chain has TRBV7-9 and TRBJ2-5; the D is unclear. This CDR3 spans 14 amino acids. V dropped 1 base and J dropped 1 base, with 7 bases sitting between them. Germline CDR1 and CDR2: SEHNR and FQNEAQ (reference sequence). The CDR3 region has the DNA TGTGCCAGCAGCTTAGAGCTCAGCCAAGAGACCCAGTACTTC. As protein: CASSLELSQETQYF.

The CDR3 is CASSPRHGGFGDIQYF. The CDR3 bases are TGTGCCAGTAGTCCCCGTCACGGGGGTTTCGGGGACATTCAGTACTTC. The V and J genes are TRBV19 and TRBJ2-4; weak D call: TRBD2 (6 bases). The V gene lost 5 bases and the J gene lost 8 bases, with 22 bases spanning the gap. Looked up from germline, CDR1 is LNHDA and CDR2 is SQIVND (reference sequence). This CDR3 has 16 residues.

The genes are TRBV18 and TRBJ1-3; D is ambiguous. This CDR3 region has 16 residues. Germline-derived CDR1 and CDR2 are KGHSH and LQKENI. Trimming took off 0 bases at V and 4 bases at J, with 13 bases between the two ends. The CDR3 loop is CASSPPSLGLGNTIYF. The CDR3 DNA is TGTGCCAGCTCACCACCCAGCTTAGGATTAGGAAACACCATATATTTT. Combining the CDR3 with reference TRBV18 and TRBJ1-3 gives the whole variable domain NAGVMQNPRHLVRRRGQEARLRCSPMKGHSHVYWYRQLPEEGLKFMVYLQKENIIDESGMPKERFSAEFPKEGPSILRIQQVVRGDSAAYFCASSPPSLGLGNTIYFGEGSWLTVV.

This clone showed up just a few times. CDR3 sequence (DNA): TGTGCCAGCAGCCTAACAGGGTACTACGAGCAGTACTTC. Protein product: CASSLTGYYEQYF. This chain links TRBV11-2 with TRBJ2-7; D perhaps matches TRBD1 (6 bases). The CDR3 sequence is 13 residues long. Trimming left V 5 bases short and J 3 bases short, with 11 bases between. Germline V gives CDR1 SGHAT, CDR2 FQNNGV. Using reference TRBV11-2 and TRBJ2-7 for the parts outside the CDR3, the full variable domain is EAGVAQSPRYKIIEKRQSVAFWCNPISGHATLYWYQQILGQGPKLLIQFQNNGVVDDSQLPKDRFSAERLKGVDSTLKIQPAKLEDSAVYLCASSLTGYYEQYFGPGTRLTVT.

The rearrangement joins TRBV18 to TRBJ2-7; D is uncertain. The CDR3 runs to 12 residues. Trimming removed 2 bases at V and 4 bases at J, with 6 bases between. The germline V gene encodes CDR1 KGHSH and CDR2 LQKENI. The CDR3 protein is CASSPADYEQYF. In DNA, the CDR3 is TGTGCCAGCTCACCAGCAGATTACGAGCAGTACTTC.

J is TRBJ1-2 and V is TRBV6-6; the D gene is possibly TRBD1 (5 bases). The V end was cut by 4 bases, the J end by 4 bases, with 13 bases between. CDR1 is MNHNY, CDR2 SVGAGI, per germline (reference sequence). The CDR3 spans 14 residues. Here the CDR3 reads CASSSGTASYGYTF. As DNA, the CDR3 is TGTGCCAGCAGTTCCGGGACCGCTTCCTATGGCTACACCTTC.

This clone has a single count. This sequence joins TRBV5-1 and TRBJ1-2, with 7 bases identical to TRBD1. The CDR3 has 15 residues. V lost 4 bases and J lost 4; bases outside the gene matches: 10. Germline V gene data show CDR1 as SGHRS and CDR2 as YFSETQ. The chain's CDR3 is CASSPFRQGAYGYTF. Here the CDR3 DNA reads TGCGCCAGCAGCCCTTTTCGACAGGGCGCCTATGGCTACACCTTC.

In its sample, this clone was seen once. The chain carries TRBV6-6 and TRBJ1-3; no clear D. The germline gives CDR1 MNHNY, CDR2 SVGAGI (reference sequence). Trimming left V 6 bases short and J 1 base short, with 7 bases between. The CDR3 sequence is 13 residues long. The CDR3 region has the DNA TGTGCCAGCAGACCCAGTTCTGGAAACACCATATATTTT. It specifies CASRPSSGNTIYF.

The J gene is TRBJ1-2, the V gene TRBV28; the D gene is possibly TRBD1 (6 bases). The V gene lost 5 bases and the J gene lost 5 bases, with 15 bases spanning the gap. Germline lookup yields CDR1 MDHEN and CDR2 SYDVKM. The CDR3 consists of 14 residues. In nucleotides, the CDR3 is TGTGCCAGCAGTCAGCTCGGGACAAAGTATGGCTACACCTTC. It specifies CASSQLGTKYGYTF.

This chain uses TRBV10-3 with TRBJ1-1; D remains unclear. CDR1 is ENHRY, CDR2 SYGVKD, per germline. CDR3 length equals 14 residues. Between the trimmed V and J ends, which lost 2 bases and 2 bases, there was a span of 9 bases. The CDR3 sequence: CAISEGVANTEAFF. CDR3 sequence (DNA): TGTGCCATCAGTGAGGGGGTGGCAAACACTGAAGCTTTCTTT.

J is TRBJ2-5 and V is TRBV18; D is ambiguous. Between the trimmed V and J ends, which lost 3 bases and 2 bases, there was a span of 7 bases. The germline V gene has CDR1 KGHSH and CDR2 LQKENI. The CDR3 runs to 13 residues. The CDR3 sequence is CASSPQIQETQYF. The DNA of the CDR3 is TGTGCCAGCTCACCGCAAATTCAAGAGACCCAGTACTTC. The variable domain in full, with the rest retrieved from reference TRBV18 and TRBJ2-5, is NAGVMQNPRHLVRRRGQEARLRCSPMKGHSHVYWYRQLPEEGLKFMVYLQKENIIDESGMPKERFSAEFPKEGPSILRIQQVVRGDSAAYFCASSPQIQETQYFGPGTRLLVL.

The sample holds a few counts of this clone. The CDR3 loop reads CASRPGGISGNTIYF. The DNA of the CDR3 is TGTGCCAGCAGACCAGGGGGAATCTCTGGAAACACCATATATTTT. V and J are TRBV16 and TRBJ1-3, with TRBD1 matching 7 bases. Germline CDR1 KGHSY, CDR2 FQNENV. J was trimmed by 0 bases and V by 6 bases; bases with no gene match: 5. The CDR3 covers 15 residues. Full variable domain (outside the CDR3, taken from reference TRBV16 and TRBJ1-3): GEEVAQTPKHLVRGEGQKAKLYCAPIKGHSYVFWYQQVLKNEFKFLISFQNENVFDETGMPKERFSAKCLPNSPCSLEIQATKLEDSAVYFCASRPGGISGNTIYFGEGSWLTVV.

The chain carries TRBV14 and TRBJ2-5; a possible D gene is TRBD2 (5 bases). The ends were cut back, 4 bases at V and 5 bases at J, with 11 bases in the middle. The germline V gene has CDR1 SGHDN and CDR2 FVKESK. This CDR3 has 13 residues. The CDR3 bases are TGTGCCAGCAGCCCGCGGACGGGGGAGACCCAGTACTTC. Amino acid sequence: CASSPRTGETQYF.